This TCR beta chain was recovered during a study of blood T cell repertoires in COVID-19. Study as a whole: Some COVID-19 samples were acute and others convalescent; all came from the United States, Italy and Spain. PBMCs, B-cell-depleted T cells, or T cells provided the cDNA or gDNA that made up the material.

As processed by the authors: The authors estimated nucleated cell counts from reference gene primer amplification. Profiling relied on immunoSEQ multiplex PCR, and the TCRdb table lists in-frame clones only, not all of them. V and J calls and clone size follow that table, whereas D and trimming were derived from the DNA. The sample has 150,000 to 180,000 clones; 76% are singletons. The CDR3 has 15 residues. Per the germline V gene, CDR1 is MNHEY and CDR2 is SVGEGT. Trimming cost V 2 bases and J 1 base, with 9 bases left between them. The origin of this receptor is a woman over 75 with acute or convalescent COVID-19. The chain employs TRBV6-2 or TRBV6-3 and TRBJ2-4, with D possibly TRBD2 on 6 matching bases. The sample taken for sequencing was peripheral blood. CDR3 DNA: TGTGCCAGCAGTTACGTTGGGGGGGCCAAAAACATTCAGTACTTC. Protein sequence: CASSYVGGAKNIQYF.